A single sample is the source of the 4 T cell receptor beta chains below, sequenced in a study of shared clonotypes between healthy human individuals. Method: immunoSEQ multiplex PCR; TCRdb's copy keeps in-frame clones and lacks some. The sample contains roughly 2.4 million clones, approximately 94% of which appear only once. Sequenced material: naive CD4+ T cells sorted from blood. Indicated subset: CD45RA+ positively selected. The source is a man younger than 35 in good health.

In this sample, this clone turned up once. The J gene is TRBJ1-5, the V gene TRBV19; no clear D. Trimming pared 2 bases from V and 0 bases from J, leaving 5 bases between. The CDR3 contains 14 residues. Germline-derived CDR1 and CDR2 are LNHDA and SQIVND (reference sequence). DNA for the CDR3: TGTGCCAGTAGTATATACTTTAGCAATCAGCCCCAGCATTTT. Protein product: CASSIYFSNQPQHF.

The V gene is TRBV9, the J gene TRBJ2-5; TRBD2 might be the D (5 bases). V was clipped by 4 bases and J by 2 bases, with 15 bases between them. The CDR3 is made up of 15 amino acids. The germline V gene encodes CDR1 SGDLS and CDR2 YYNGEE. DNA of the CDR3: TGTGCCAGCAGCCCCCAGTCCCGGGGTCAAGAGACCCAGTACTTC. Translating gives CASSPQSRGQETQYF.

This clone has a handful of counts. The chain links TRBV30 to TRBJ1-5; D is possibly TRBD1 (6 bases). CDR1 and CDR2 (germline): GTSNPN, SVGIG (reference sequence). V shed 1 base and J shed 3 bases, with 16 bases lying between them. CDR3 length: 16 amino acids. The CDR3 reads CAWSAIQGGHNQPQHF. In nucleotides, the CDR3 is TGTGCCTGGAGTGCCATCCAAGGGGGGCACAATCAGCCCCAGCATTTT.

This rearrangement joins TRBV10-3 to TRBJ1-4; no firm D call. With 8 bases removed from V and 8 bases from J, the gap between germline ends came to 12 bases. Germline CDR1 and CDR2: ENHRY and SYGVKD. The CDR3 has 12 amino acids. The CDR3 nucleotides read TGTGCCATCCGCGGGGTTGGCGAAAAACTGTTTTTT. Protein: CAIRGVGEKLFF.